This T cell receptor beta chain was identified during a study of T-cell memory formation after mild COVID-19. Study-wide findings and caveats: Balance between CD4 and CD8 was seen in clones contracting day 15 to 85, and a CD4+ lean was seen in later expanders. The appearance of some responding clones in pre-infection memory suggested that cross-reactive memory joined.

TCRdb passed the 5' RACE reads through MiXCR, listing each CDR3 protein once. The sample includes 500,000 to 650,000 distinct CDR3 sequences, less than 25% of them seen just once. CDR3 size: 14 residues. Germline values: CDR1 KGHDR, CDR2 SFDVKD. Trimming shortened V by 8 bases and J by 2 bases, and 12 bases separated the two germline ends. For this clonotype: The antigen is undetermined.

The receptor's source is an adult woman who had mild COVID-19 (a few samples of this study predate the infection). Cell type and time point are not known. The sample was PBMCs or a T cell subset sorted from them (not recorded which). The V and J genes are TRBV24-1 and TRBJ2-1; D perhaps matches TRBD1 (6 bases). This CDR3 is CATTGPGAYNEQFF. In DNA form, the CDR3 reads TGTGCCACCACCGGGCCAGGGGCCTACAATGAGCAGTTCTTC.